Listed here are 29 T cell receptor beta chains from one sample, sequenced in a study of cytomegalovirus exposure and HLA in healthy donors. The assay was immunoSEQ multiplex PCR, and TCRdb's table has in-frame clones only and misses some. The sample shows 150,000 or so clones, roughly 89% of them seen only once. Sequenced sample: PBMCs. The receptors here all came from a woman between 18 and 29 years old in good health and CMV-seropositive.

This clone was counted between two and nine times. The chain carries TRBV6-4 and TRBJ1-6; no reliable D call. Between the trimmed V and J ends, which lost 2 bases and 10 bases, there was a span of 12 bases. This CDR3 is built from 14 residues. Germline loops: CDR1 MRHNA, CDR2 SNTAGT. Written as DNA, the CDR3 is TGTGCCAGCAGTGACCAGGCCTTTAGGTCACCCCTCCACTTT. This sequence encodes CASSDQAFRSPLHF.

V is TRBV6-5 and J is TRBJ1-5, with D tentatively TRBD1 (5 bases). V was cut by 2 bases and J by 2 bases, with 7 bases left in between. From germline, CDR1 is MNHEY and CDR2 SVGAGI. The CDR3 extends over 14 amino acids. The CDR3, as DNA: TGTGCCAGCAGTTACGGGGCCGGCAATCAGCCCCAGCATTTT. Translated, it gives CASSYGAGNQPQHF.

The chain employs TRBV6-5 and TRBJ1-2; TRBD1 matches at 7 bases. The V and J ends lost 7 bases and 3 bases, in that order; junction bases with no gene match: 2. The CDR3 runs to 12 residues. Germline CDR1 is MNHEY and CDR2 is SVGAGI. The chain's CDR3 is CASTGTDYGYTF. The DNA for the CDR3 is TGTGCCAGCACGGGGACAGACTATGGCTACACCTTC.

The chain employs TRBV7-3 and TRBJ2-1; 12 bases are shared with TRBD2. Germline CDR1 reads SGHTA; CDR2 reads FQGTGA. V lost 7 bases and J lost 4; bases outside the gene matches: 5. The CDR3 has 15 amino acids. The CDR3 spells CASTRTSGEYNEQFF. The CDR3 DNA sequence: TGTGCCAGCACCAGGACTAGCGGGGAATACAATGAGCAGTTCTTC.

This chain uses TRBV19 with TRBJ2-2, with 9 bases matching TRBD1. Germline V gene data show CDR1 as LNHDA and CDR2 as SQIVND (reference sequence). The CDR3 is 15 residues long. The ends lost 4 bases at V and 3 bases at J; junction bases unmatched: 3. The DNA of the CDR3 is TGTGCCAGTAGTAAAGGGACAGGGCACACCGGGGAGCTGTTTTTT. It translates to CASSKGTGHTGELFF.

The chain joins TRBV7-8 to TRBJ2-2, with D unclear. The V gene's germline CDR1 is SGHVS and CDR2 FQNEAQ. V was cut by 4 bases and J by 6 bases, with 9 bases left in between. CDR3 length equals 13 residues. This chain's CDR3 is CASSSVSAGELFF. CDR3 DNA sequence: TGTGCCAGCAGCTCGGTTTCGGCCGGGGAGCTGTTTTTT.

The J gene is TRBJ1-4, the V gene TRBV5-1; D gene ambiguous. CDR3 size: 15 residues. The germline V gene has CDR1 SGHRS and CDR2 YFSETQ. V dropped 4 bases and J dropped 0 bases, with 10 bases sitting between them. The DNA of the CDR3 is TGCGCCAGCAGCCCCTTCATAGCAACTAATGAAAAACTGTTTTTT. Its protein product is CASSPFIATNEKLFF.

The chain is built from TRBV7-9 and TRBJ2-5, with TRBD2 matching over 8 bases. Germline values: CDR1 SEHNR, CDR2 FQNEAQ (reference sequence). V was pared by 5 bases and J by 1 base, with 6 bases of the junction left unmatched. The CDR3 extends over 15 amino acids. The CDR3 region has the DNA TGTGCCAGCAGCCCCCCCGGGGGGGGCCAAGAGACCCAGTACTTC. It encodes CASSPPGGGQETQYF.

The chain joins TRBV5-1 to TRBJ2-5; 9 nucleotides agree with TRBD1. CDR1 and CDR2 from the germline V gene are SGHRS and YFSETQ. Germline trimming cut 4 bases from V and 4 bases from J; bases unmatched to any gene: 8. The CDR3 sequence is 15 residues long. The CDR3 coding sequence is TGCGCCAGCAGCCACGGACAGGGGTTCGGAGAGACCCAGTACTTC. As protein: CASSHGQGFGETQYF.

The chain employs TRBV30 and TRBJ1-2, with D perhaps TRBD1 (5 bases). CDR1 and CDR2 (germline): GTSNPN, SVGIG (reference sequence). Deletions cut 0 bases from V and 8 bases from J, with 10 bases between. This CDR3 is 12 amino acids long. CDR3 coding DNA: TGTGCCTGGAGTGTACAGGTACAGGGCTACACCTTC. This sequence encodes CAWSVQVQGYTF. Full variable domain (remainder filled in from reference TRBV30 and TRBJ1-2): SQTIHQWPATLVQPVGSPLSLECTVEGTSNPNLYWYRQAAGRGLQLLFYSVGIGQISSEVPQNLSASRPQDRQFILSSKKLLLSDSGFYLCAWSVQVQGYTFGSGTRLTVV.

The sample holds one count of this clone. Other nucleotide sequences in the sample specify the same CDR3. This chain joins TRBV5-1 and TRBJ1-2; no reliable D call. There are 13 residues in the CDR3. V was shortened by 0 bases and J by 2 bases, with 5 bases between the two germline ends. Germline assignment: CDR1 SGHRS and CDR2 YFSETQ. CDR3 DNA: TGCGCCAGCAGCTTGGGAGGGAACTATGGCTACACCTTC. It yields the protein CASSLGGNYGYTF.

V and J are TRBV28 and TRBJ1-5; D might be TRBD1 (6 bases). Germline CDR1 reads MDHEN; CDR2 reads SYDVKM. V lost 5 bases, J lost 4 bases, and 15 bases lay in between. The CDR3 has 15 amino acids. This CDR3 is CASSPEQGTNQPQHF. The CDR3 bases are TGTGCCAGCAGTCCCGAACAGGGCACAAATCAGCCCCAGCATTTT.

The V and J genes are TRBV11-2 and TRBJ2-1; the match to TRBD2 covers 10 bases. The ends lost 2 bases at V and 0 bases at J; junction bases unmatched: 4. CDR3 length equals 17 residues. CDR1 is SGHAT and CDR2 is FQNNGV in the germline V gene. The CDR3 DNA reads as TGTGCCAGCAGCTTACGTAGCGGGGGGATCTCCTACAATGAGCAGTTCTTC. It encodes CASSLRSGGISYNEQFF. The variable domain in full, with the rest retrieved from reference TRBV11-2 and TRBJ2-1, is EAGVAQSPRYKIIEKRQSVAFWCNPISGHATLYWYQQILGQGPKLLIQFQNNGVVDDSQLPKDRFSAERLKGVDSTLKIQPAKLEDSAVYLCASSLRSGGISYNEQFFGPGTRLTVL.

This rearrangement joins TRBV27 to TRBJ2-3; D possibly corresponds to TRBD2 (6 bases). CDR1 is MNHEY, CDR2 SMNVEV, per germline (reference sequence). This CDR3 spans 16 amino acids. The ends were cut back, 7 bases at V and 4 bases at J, with 21 bases in the middle. The DNA of the CDR3 is TGTGCCAGCATCCAAACCGTCGGGGGAAGCGCAGATACGCAGTATTTT. It codes for CASIQTVGGSADTQYF.

This chain links TRBV2 with TRBJ1-1; 8 nucleotides align to TRBD1. The CDR3 sequence is 14 residues long. V was clipped by 6 bases and J by 3 bases; unmatched bases: 6. CDR1 and CDR2 from the germline V gene are SNHLY and FYNNEI. The CDR3 loop is CASRRQTGDTEAFF. Written as DNA, the CDR3 is TGTGCCAGCAGGCGCCAGACAGGGGACACTGAAGCTTTCTTT.

V is TRBV7-9 and J is TRBJ2-3; D uncertain. Deletions cut 8 bases from V and 0 bases from J, with 15 bases between. The germline gives CDR1 SEHNR, CDR2 FQNEAQ (reference sequence). The CDR3 is 15 amino acids. Here the CDR3 reads CASSRVSPSTDTQYF. In nucleotides, the CDR3 is TGTGCCAGCTCGAGAGTTAGTCCTAGCACAGATACGCAGTATTTT.

This rearrangement joins TRBV11-2 to TRBJ2-5, with 10 bases that match TRBD1. Germline-derived CDR1 and CDR2 are SGHAT and FQNNGV. With V trimmed by 4 bases and J by 4 bases, 9 bases remained unmatched. The CDR3 has 16 amino acids. The CDR3 protein is CASSSIRDRGRETQYF. The CDR3 bases are TGTGCCAGCAGCTCAATCCGGGACAGGGGTCGAGAGACCCAGTACTTC. Complete variable domain (other parts from reference TRBV11-2 and TRBJ2-5): EAGVAQSPRYKIIEKRQSVAFWCNPISGHATLYWYQQILGQGPKLLIQFQNNGVVDDSQLPKDRFSAERLKGVDSTLKIQPAKLEDSAVYLCASSSIRDRGRETQYFGPGTRLLVL.

This clone was seen once. The chain links TRBV7-2 to TRBJ1-6, with TRBD1 matching 7 bases. CDR1 is SGHTA and CDR2 is FQGNSA in the germline V gene. This CDR3 has 17 residues. Trimming took 3 bases from V and 4 from J; bases not matched to a gene: 9. CDR3 nucleotide sequence: TGTGCCAGCAGCTTGACTACCGGGACAGCTTATAATTCACCCCTCCACTTT. Encoded protein: CASSLTTGTAYNSPLHF.

The chain recombines TRBV29-1 with TRBJ2-7, with TRBD2 matching 8 bases. Germline V gene lookup returns CDR1 SQVTM and CDR2 ANQGSEA. The CDR3 contains 15 residues. V lost 8 bases and J lost 3; bases outside the gene matches: 15. The CDR3 here is CSFLPEAGGHYEQYF. The CDR3 DNA is TGCAGCTTCCTCCCCGAGGCGGGGGGCCACTACGAGCAGTACTTC.

The chain couples TRBV9 to TRBJ2-7; D possibly corresponds to TRBD1 (6 bases). This CDR3 has 14 residues. V was cut by 0 bases and J by 3 bases, with 10 bases left in between. Germline CDR1 reads SGDLS; CDR2 reads YYNGEE. CDR3 region: CASSVVGRGYEQYF. Here the CDR3 DNA reads TGTGCCAGCAGCGTAGTGGGCAGGGGCTACGAGCAGTACTTC.

In its sample, this clone was seen once. The rearrangement uses TRBV7-2 and TRBJ1-1; maybe TRBD1 (5 bases). Germline V lookup: CDR1 SGHTA, CDR2 FQGNSA. Trimming stripped 10 bases from V and 0 bases from J, with 12 bases between. The CDR3 covers 13 residues. The CDR3 spells CATSDSLNTEAFF. DNA of the CDR3: TGTGCCACCTCCGACAGCCTGAACACTGAAGCTTTCTTT.

J is TRBJ1-2 and V is TRBV27; 8 bases are shared with TRBD1. The CDR3 has 14 amino acids. Germline V CDR1 and CDR2: MNHEY, SMNVEV (reference sequence). The V gene end was trimmed by 3 bases and the J gene end by 5 bases; junction bases not matched to a gene: 5. CDR3 in DNA: TGTGCCAGCAGTTTCTTACAGGGGGGATATGGCTACACCTTC. It yields the protein CASSFLQGGYGYTF.

The chain is built from TRBV10-3 and TRBJ1-2; 9 bases are shared with TRBD1. Germline CDR1 and CDR2: ENHRY and SYGVKD. CDR3 length: 16 residues. Trimming cost V 3 bases and J 9 bases; bases outside gene matches: 14. The CDR3 protein is CAISEADRGGGRSYTF. CDR3 nucleotide sequence: TGTGCCATCAGTGAAGCCGACAGGGGGGGAGGTAGGAGCTACACCTTC.

V usage is TRBV27 and J usage is TRBJ1-2; 7 nucleotides line up with TRBD1. The CDR3 covers 14 residues. Germline-derived CDR1 and CDR2 are MNHEY and SMNVEV (reference sequence). The V and J ends lost 5 bases and 3 bases, in that order; junction bases with no gene match: 6. CDR3 DNA: TGTGCCAGCAGTACCTACAGGGGATACTATGGCTACACCTTC. Residues: CASSTYRGYYGYTF.

CDR3 nucleotides: TGTGCCAGCAGCTTTTGGGGGGGCCAGGCCGGGGAGCTGTTTTTT. This encodes CASSFWGGQAGELFF. V gene TRBV5-4 combines with J gene TRBJ2-2; possibly TRBD2 for D (7 bases). Trimming removed 2 bases from V and 6 bases from J, with 14 bases in between. The CDR3 loop spans 15 amino acids. From germline, CDR1 is SGHNT and CDR2 YYREEE (reference sequence).

The chain links TRBV4-2 to TRBJ2-3, with D hard to call. Germline loops: CDR1 LGHNA, CDR2 YNFKEQ. This CDR3 is built from 17 residues. V dropped 1 base and J dropped 4 bases, with 18 bases sitting between them. The CDR3 sequence is CASSQAVSIGGPDTQYF. The CDR3, as DNA: TGTGCCAGCAGCCAAGCAGTGAGCATTGGTGGGCCAGATACGCAGTATTTT.

The V call is TRBV19, the J call TRBJ2-7, with D maybe TRBD2 (5 bases). Trimming took 9 bases from V and 0 from J, leaving 21 bases between them. CDR3 length equals 16 residues. CDR1 and CDR2 (germline): LNHDA, SQIVND (reference sequence). CDR3 region: CASANGIEGSSYEQYF. The CDR3 DNA reads as TGTGCCAGCGCCAACGGGATCGAGGGAAGCTCCTACGAGCAGTACTTC.

The gene calls are TRBV5-6 and TRBJ1-5; 9 bases match TRBD1. Germline V gene sequence: CDR1 SGHDT, CDR2 YYEEEE. V shed 0 bases, J shed 7 bases, and the junction held 8 bases outside the gene matches. The CDR3 is made up of 16 amino acids. CDR3 DNA: TGTGCCAGCAGCTTGGGGGTGGGGGACAGGGACCAGCCCCAGCATTTT. Protein sequence: CASSLGVGDRDQPQHF.

The rearrangement uses TRBV10-3 and TRBJ1-4, with D perhaps TRBD1 (6 bases). The CDR3 is 14 residues long. V was clipped by 10 bases and J by 2 bases, with 14 bases between them. Germline V lookup: CDR1 ENHRY, CDR2 SYGVKD. CDR3 sequence reads: CATYTGTTNEKLFF. The CDR3 bases are TGTGCCACCTACACAGGGACGACTAATGAAAAACTGTTTTTT.